In its sample, the clone carrying this T cell receptor beta chain is medium-sized. The sample belongs to a study of neurological immune-mediated disorders. Every sequencing run drew on 15-18 subjects and yielded over 190 million TCR-beta sequences. TCRdb reanalysed the 5' RACE reads using MiXCR and keeps one entry per CDR3 protein. This table has 20,000 to 25,000 distinct CDR3 sequences, approximately 15% appearing once. Per the germline V gene, CDR1 is SGHTA and CDR2 is FQGTGA. The V gene lost 6 bases and the J gene lost 6 bases, with 11 bases spanning the gap. This CDR3 is built from 13 residues. The clonotype comes from a woman aged 18-30 years with multiple sclerosis. Material: CD8+ T cells from blood. The genes are TRBV7-3 and TRBJ2-2; D is possibly TRBD1 (6 bases). In nucleotides, the CDR3 is TGTGCCAGCAGTCTAACAGGGCCCGGGGAGCTGTTTTTT. Its translation is CASSLTGPGELFF. The full variable domain, in which reference TRBV7-3 and TRBJ2-2 provide the parts outside the CDR3, is GAGVSQTPSNKVTEKGKYVELRCDPISGHTALYWYRQSLGQGPEFLIYFQGTGAADDSGLPNDRFFAVRPEGSVSTLKIQRTERGDSAVYLCASSLTGPGELFFGEGSRLTVL.